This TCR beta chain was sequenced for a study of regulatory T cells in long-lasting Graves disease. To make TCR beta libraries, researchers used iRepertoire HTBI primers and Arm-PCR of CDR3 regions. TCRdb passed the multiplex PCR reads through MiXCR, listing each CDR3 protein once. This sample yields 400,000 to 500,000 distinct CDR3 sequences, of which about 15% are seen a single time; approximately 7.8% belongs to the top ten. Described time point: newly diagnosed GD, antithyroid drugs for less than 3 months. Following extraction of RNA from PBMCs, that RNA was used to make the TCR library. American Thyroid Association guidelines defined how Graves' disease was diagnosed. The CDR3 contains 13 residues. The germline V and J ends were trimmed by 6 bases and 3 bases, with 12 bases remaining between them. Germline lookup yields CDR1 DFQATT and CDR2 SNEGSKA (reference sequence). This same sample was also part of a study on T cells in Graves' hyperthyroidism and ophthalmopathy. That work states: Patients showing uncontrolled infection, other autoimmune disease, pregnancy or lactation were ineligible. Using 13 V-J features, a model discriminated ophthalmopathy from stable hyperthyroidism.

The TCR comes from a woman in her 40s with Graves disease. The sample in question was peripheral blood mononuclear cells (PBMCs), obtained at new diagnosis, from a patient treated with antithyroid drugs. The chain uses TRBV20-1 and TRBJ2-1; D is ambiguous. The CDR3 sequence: CSAPADLYNEQFF. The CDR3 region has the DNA TGCAGTGCACCCGCCGACCTCTACAATGAGCAGTTCTTC.